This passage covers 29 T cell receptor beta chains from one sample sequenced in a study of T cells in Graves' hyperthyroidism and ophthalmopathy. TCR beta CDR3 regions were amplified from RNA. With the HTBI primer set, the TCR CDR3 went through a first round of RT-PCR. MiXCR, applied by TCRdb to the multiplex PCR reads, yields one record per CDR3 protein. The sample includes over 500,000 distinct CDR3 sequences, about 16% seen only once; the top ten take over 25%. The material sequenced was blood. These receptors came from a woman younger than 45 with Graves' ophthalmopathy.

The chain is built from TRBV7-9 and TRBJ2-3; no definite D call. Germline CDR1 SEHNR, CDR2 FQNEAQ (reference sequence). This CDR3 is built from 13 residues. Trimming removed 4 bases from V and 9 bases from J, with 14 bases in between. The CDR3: CASSSPLGQTQYF. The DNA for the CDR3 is TGTGCCAGCAGCTCCCCATTAGGGCAGACGCAGTATTTT.

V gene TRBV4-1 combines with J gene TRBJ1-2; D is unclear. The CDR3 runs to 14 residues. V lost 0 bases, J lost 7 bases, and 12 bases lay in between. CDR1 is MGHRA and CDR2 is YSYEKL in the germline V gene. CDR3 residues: CASSQEKGLGGYTF. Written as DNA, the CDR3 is TGCGCCAGCAGCCAAGAAAAAGGGCTAGGTGGCTACACCTTC.

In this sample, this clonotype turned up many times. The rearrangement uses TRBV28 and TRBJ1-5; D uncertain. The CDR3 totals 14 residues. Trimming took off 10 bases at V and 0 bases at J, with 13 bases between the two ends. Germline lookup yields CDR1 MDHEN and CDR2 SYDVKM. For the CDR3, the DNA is TGTGCCACCCCGGGCGGAAATAGCAATCAGCCCCAGCATTTT. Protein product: CATPGGNSNQPQHF.

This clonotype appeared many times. The DNA of the CDR3 is TGTGCCAGCTCAGTTTTGAGTCGGGACTACTATGGCTACACCTTC. This translates into CASSVLSRDYYGYTF. The chain recombines TRBV18 with TRBJ1-2, with a tentative D call TRBD1 (5 bases). This CDR3 contains 15 residues. V lost 5 bases and J lost 3, with 16 bases in between. CDR1 is KGHSH, CDR2 LQKENI, per germline.

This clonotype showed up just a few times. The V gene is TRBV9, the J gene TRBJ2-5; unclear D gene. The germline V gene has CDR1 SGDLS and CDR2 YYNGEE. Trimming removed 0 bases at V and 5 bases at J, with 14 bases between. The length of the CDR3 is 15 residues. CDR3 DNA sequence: TGTGCCAGCAGCGTAGGCGTTGGGGTTCGGGAGACCCAGTACTTC. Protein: CASSVGVGVRETQYF. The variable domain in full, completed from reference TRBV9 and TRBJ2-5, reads DSGVTQTPKHLITATGQRVTLRCSPRSGDLSVYWYQQSLDQGLQFLIQYYNGEERAKGNILERFSAQQFPDLHSELNLSSLELGDSALYFCASSVGVGVRETQYFGPGTRLLVL.

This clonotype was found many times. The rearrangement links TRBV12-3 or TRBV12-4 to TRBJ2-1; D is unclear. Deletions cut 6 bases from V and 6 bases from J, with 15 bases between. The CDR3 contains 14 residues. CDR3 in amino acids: CASSPLGRSNEQFF. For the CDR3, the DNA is TGTGCCAGCAGCCCTTTGGGAAGGTCCAATGAGCAGTTCTTC.

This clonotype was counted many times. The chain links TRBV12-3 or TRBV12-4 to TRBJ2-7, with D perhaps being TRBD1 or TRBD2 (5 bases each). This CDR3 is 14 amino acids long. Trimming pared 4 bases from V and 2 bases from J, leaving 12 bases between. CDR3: CASSSGQDPYEQYF. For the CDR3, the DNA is TGTGCCAGCAGTTCGGGGCAGGACCCCTACGAGCAGTACTTC.

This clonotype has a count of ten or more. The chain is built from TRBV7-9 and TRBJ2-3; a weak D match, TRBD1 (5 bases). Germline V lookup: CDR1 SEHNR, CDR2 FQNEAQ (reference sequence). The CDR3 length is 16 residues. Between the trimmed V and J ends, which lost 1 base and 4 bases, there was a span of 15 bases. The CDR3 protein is CASSLDLQGSADTQYF. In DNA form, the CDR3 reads TGTGCCAGCAGCTTAGATTTGCAGGGTTCCGCAGATACGCAGTATTTT.

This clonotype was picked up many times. The CDR3 DNA is TGTGCCAGTGGTAGGGAAAAATCAACTAATGAAAAACTGTTTTTT. It translates to CASGREKSTNEKLFF. The chain uses TRBV2 and TRBJ1-4; no reliable D call. V was pared by 9 bases and J by 0 bases, with 14 bases between. This CDR3 is 15 amino acids long. From germline, CDR1 is SNHLY and CDR2 FYNNEI. Drawing the rest from reference TRBV2 and TRBJ1-4, the complete variable domain is EPEVTQTPSHQVTQMGQEVILRCVPISNHLYFYWYRQILGQKVEFLVSFYNNEISEKSEIFDDQFSVERPDGSNFTLKIRSTKLEDSAMYFCASGREKSTNEKLFFGSGTQLSVL.

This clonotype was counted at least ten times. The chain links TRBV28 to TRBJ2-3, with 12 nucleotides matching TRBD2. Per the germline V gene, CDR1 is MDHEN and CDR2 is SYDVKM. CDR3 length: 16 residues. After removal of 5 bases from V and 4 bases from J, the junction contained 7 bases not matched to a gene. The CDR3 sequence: CASSQLAGGAADTQYF. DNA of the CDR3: TGTGCCAGCAGTCAACTAGCGGGAGGAGCGGCAGATACGCAGTATTTT.

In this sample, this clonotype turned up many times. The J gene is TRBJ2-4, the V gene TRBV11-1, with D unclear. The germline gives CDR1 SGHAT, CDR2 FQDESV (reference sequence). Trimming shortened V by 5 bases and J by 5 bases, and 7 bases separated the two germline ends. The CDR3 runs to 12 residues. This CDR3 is CASSRSENIQYF. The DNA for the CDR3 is TGTGCCAGCAGCCGGTCAGAAAACATTCAGTACTTC.

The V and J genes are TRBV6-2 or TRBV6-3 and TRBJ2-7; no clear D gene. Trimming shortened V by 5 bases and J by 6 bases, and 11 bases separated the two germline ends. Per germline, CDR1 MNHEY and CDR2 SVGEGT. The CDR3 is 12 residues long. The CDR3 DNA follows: TGTGCCAGCAGTACCGCCCCGCTCGAGCAGTACTTC. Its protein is CASSTAPLEQYF.

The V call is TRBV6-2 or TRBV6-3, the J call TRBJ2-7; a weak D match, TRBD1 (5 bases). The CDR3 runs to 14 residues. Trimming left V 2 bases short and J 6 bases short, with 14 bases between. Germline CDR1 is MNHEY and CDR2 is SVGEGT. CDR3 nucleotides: TGTGCCAGCAGTTACGGGTATGCAGGGTTCGAGCAGTACTTC. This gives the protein CASSYGYAGFEQYF.

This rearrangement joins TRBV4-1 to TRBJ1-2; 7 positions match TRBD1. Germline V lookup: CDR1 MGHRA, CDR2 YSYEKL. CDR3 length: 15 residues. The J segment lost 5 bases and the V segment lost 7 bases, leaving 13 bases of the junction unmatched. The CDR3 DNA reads TGCGCCAGCAAAAAGAGTAGCGGGACAGAATATGGCTACACCTTC. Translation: CASKKSSGTEYGYTF.

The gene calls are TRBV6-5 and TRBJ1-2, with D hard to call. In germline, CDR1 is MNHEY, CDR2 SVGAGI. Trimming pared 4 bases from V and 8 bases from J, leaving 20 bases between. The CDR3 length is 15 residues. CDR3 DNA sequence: TGTGCCAGCAGTTCGAGCAGCTGGGCCGAAGACGGCTACACCTTC. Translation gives CASSSSSWAEDGYTF.

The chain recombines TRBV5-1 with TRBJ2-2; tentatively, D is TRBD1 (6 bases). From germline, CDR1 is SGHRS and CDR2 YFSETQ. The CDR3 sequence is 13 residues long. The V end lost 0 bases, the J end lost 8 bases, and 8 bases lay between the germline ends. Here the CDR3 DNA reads TGCGCCAGCAGCTTGGACAGGGATGGGGAGCTGTTTTTT. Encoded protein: CASSLDRDGELFF. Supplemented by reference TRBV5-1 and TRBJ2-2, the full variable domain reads KAGVTQTPRYLIKTRGQQVTLSCSPISGHRSVSWYQQTPGQGLQFLFEYFSETQRNKGNFPGRFSGRQFSNSRSEMNVSTLELGDSALYLCASSLDRDGELFFGEGSRLTVL.

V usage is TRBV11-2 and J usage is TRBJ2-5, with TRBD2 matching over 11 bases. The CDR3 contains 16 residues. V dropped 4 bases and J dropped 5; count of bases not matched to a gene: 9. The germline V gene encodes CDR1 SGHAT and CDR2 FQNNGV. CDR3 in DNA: TGTGCCAGCAGCTCCGGACTAGCGGGCCCGAGGGAGACCCAGTACTTC. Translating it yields CASSSGLAGPRETQYF.

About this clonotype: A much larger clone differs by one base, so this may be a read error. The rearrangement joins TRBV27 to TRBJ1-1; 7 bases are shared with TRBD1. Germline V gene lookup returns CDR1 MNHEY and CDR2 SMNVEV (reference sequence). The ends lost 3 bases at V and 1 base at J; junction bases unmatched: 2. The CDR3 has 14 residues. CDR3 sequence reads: CASSFTGANTEAFF. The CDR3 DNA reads TGTGCCAGCAGTTTTACAGGGGCGAACACTGAAGCTTTCTTT.

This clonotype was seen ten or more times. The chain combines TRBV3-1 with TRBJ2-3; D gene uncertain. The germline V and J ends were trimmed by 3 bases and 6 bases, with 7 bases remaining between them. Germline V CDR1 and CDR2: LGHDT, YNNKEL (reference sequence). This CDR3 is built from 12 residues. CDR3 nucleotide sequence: TGTGCCAGCAGCCAGACGACGGATACGCAGTATTTT. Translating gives CASSQTTDTQYF.

The CDR3 nucleotides are TGTGCCAGCAGTTTGGACAGAGGCGACGACGGCTACACCTTC. Protein: CASSLDRGDDGYTF. The chain has TRBV6-5 and TRBJ1-2, with a tentative D call TRBD1 (6 bases). Per germline, CDR1 MNHEY and CDR2 SVGAGI. The CDR3 contains 14 residues. V was clipped by 4 bases and J by 8 bases, with 17 bases between them.

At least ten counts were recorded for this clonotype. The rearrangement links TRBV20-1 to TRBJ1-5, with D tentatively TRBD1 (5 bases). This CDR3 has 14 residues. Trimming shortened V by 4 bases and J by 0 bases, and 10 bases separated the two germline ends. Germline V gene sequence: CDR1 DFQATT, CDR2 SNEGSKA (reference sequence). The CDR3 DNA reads TGCAGTGCTACGTTCGGGGCTAGCAATCAGCCCCAGCATTTT. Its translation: CSATFGASNQPQHF.

The CDR3 nucleotides read TGTGCCAGCAGCTATTGGGGGGGGTTCCTAGCGGAGGCTAGCACAGATACGCAGTATTTT. This translates into CASSYWGGFLAEASTDTQYF. The chain carries TRBV7-2 and TRBJ2-3; TRBD2 agrees at 7 bases. This CDR3 is 20 amino acids long. Germline V gene data show CDR1 as SGHTA and CDR2 as FQGNSA. Trimming removed 4 bases from V and 0 bases from J; junction bases left unmatched: 19.

The CDR3 coding sequence is TGTGCCAGCAGTGAAGCCCCCCCCTTTGAGCAGTTCTTC. Its translation is CASSEAPPFEQFF. The gene calls are TRBV25-1 and TRBJ2-1; D uncertain. Trimming took off 2 bases at V and 9 bases at J, with 11 bases between the two ends. The CDR3 is 13 amino acids. Germline CDR1 reads MGHDK; CDR2 reads SYGVNS.

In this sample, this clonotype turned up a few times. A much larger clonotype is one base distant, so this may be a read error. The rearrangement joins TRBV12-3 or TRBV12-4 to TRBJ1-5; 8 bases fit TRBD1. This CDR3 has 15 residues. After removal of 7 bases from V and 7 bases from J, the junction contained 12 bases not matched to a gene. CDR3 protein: CASKSDRAFNQPQHF. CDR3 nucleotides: TGTGCCAGCAAGTCGGACAGGGCGTTTAACCAGCCCCAGCATTTT.

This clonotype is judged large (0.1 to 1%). The CDR3 protein is CSARETGEQEWDTQYF. DNA for the CDR3: TGCAGTGCTAGAGAGACAGGGGAGCAGGAATGGGATACGCAGTATTTT. This chain connects TRBV20-1 to TRBJ2-3; 8 bases agree with TRBD1. CDR1 DFQATT and CDR2 SNEGSKA come from the germline V gene (reference sequence). The CDR3 has 16 amino acids. V lost 0 bases and J lost 6; bases outside the gene matches: 11.

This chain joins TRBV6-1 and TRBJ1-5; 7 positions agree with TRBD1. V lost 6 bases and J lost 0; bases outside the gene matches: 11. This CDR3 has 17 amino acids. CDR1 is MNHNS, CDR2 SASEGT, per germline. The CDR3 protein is CASRPTGALNSNQPQHF. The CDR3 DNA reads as TGTGCCAGCAGGCCAACAGGGGCCCTTAATAGCAATCAGCCCCAGCATTTT.

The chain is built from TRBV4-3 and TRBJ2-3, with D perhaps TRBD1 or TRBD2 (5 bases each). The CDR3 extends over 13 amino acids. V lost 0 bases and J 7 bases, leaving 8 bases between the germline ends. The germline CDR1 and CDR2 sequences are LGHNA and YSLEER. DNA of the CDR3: TGCGCCAGCAGCCAAGAACGGGGCAATACGCAGTATTTT. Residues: CASSQERGNTQYF.

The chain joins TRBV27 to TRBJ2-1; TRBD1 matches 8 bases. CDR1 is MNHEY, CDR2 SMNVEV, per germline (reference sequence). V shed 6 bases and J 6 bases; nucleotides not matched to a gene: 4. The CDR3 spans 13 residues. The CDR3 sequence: CASRQTGVNEQFF. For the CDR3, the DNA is TGTGCCAGCAGGCAGACAGGGGTCAATGAGCAGTTCTTC.

The CDR3 loop is CASSQAATGGNQPQHF. The CDR3 DNA reads as TGTGCCAGCAGCCAAGCTGCCACAGGGGGCAATCAGCCCCAGCATTTT. This rearrangement joins TRBV4-2 to TRBJ1-5, with TRBD1 matching 7 bases. Germline V gene lookup returns CDR1 LGHNA and CDR2 YNFKEQ. With 1 base clipped from V and 2 bases from J, the junction kept 5 bases outside the gene matches. The CDR3 covers 16 residues.